This TCR beta chain derives from a study of CD8 T cells in ankylosing spondylitis. Findings of the study overall: Some motif variants had been reported before (in reactive arthritis synovial fluid and blood). Apparently characteristic of ankylosing spondylitis blood was a TCR beta motif (roughly eight highly homologous variants).

This clonotype appeared a single time. Antigen: not known. The CDR3 length is 15 residues. J was trimmed by 4 bases and V by 7 bases; bases with no gene match: 9. Each CDR3 protein gets one entry after TCRdb re-called the 5' RACE reads with MiXCR. The data show 670,000 or so distinct CDR3 sequences, around 17% seen once. This TCR derives from a male donor with ankylosing spondylitis. The sample comprised blood, either unsorted or a sorted T cell fraction (not recorded which). This chain connects TRBV12-3 or TRBV12-4 to TRBJ1-1, with TRBD1 matching over 10 bases. The CDR3 loop reads CASTKGQGISTEAFF. In nucleotides, the CDR3 is TGTGCCAGCACCAAGGGACAGGGGATAAGCACTGAAGCTTTCTTT.